Below are 6 T cell receptor beta chains sequenced from a single sample in a study of cytomegalovirus exposure and HLA in healthy donors. It was with 60 Vbeta and 13 Jbeta primers that the PCR ran. Measured with immunoSEQ multiplex PCR; TCRdb has only the in-frame clones, and not every one. The table includes over 200,000 clones, around 89% detected once. Source material: PBMCs. These receptor sequences come from a woman aged 18-30 years in good health and CMV-seronegative.

The CDR3 DNA reads as TGCGCCAGCAGCTCGGGGACAGGGGATAATTCACCCCTCCACTTT. Amino acids: CASSSGTGDNSPLHF. The rearrangement joins TRBV5-1 to TRBJ1-6; TRBD1 agrees at 10 bases. This CDR3 region has 15 residues. Germline CDR1 SGHRS, CDR2 YFSETQ. V trimming: 3 bases; J trimming: 5 bases; junction bases outside the gene matches: 2.

V is TRBV5-6 and J is TRBJ1-2, with TRBD1 matching over 11 bases. This CDR3 region has 17 residues. Trimming cost V 3 bases and J 8 bases; bases outside gene matches: 15. Germline V lookup: CDR1 SGHDT, CDR2 YYEEEE. The CDR3 region is CASSWGRRGQGGYGYTF. In nucleotides, the CDR3 is TGTGCCAGCAGCTGGGGAAGACGGGGACAGGGGGGTTACGGCTACACCTTC.

The gene calls are TRBV4-3 and TRBJ2-1, with 10 bases fitting TRBD2. Germline CDR1 is LGHNA and CDR2 is YSLEER. V trimming: 4 bases; J trimming: 8 bases; junction bases outside the gene matches: 5. The CDR3 consists of 14 residues. CDR3 DNA: TGCGCCAGCAGCCCGCTAGCGGGAGACGATGAGCAGTTCTTC. Translating gives CASSPLAGDDEQFF.

The chain links TRBV5-4 to TRBJ1-2; 8 bases match TRBD1. Per germline, CDR1 SGHNT and CDR2 YYREEE (reference sequence). With 0 bases clipped from V and 3 bases from J, the junction kept 7 bases outside the gene matches. The CDR3 length is 16 residues. CDR3: CASSLDPDRAHYGYTF. CDR3 in DNA: TGTGCCAGCAGCTTGGATCCGGACAGGGCCCACTATGGCTACACCTTC.

The rearrangement joins TRBV6-5 to TRBJ2-5; unclear D gene. Between the trimmed V and J ends, which lost 4 bases and 5 bases, there was a span of 14 bases. The CDR3 extends over 14 amino acids. Germline V gives CDR1 MNHEY, CDR2 SVGAGI. CDR3 nucleotide sequence: TGTGCCAGCAGTTCCGGGTCCCCGAGGGAGACCCAGTACTTC. It specifies CASSSGSPRETQYF.

This clone came up a few times. This chain uses TRBV5-1 with TRBJ2-7; possibly TRBD2 for D (5 bases). The V and J ends lost 2 bases and 3 bases respectively, with 9 bases between them. Germline V gene sequence: CDR1 SGHRS, CDR2 YFSETQ. The CDR3 loop spans 13 amino acids. The CDR3 region is CASSLTGNYEQYF. For the CDR3, the DNA is TGCGCCAGCAGCTTAACCGGGAACTACGAGCAGTACTTC.